This paragraph reports one TCR beta chain. Antigen: not known. Germline V gene sequence: CDR1 LNHNV, CDR2 YYDKDF (reference sequence). The ends were cut back, 5 bases at V and 3 bases at J, with 5 bases in the middle. This CDR3 is 11 amino acids long. The source of the sample is a study of cytomegalovirus exposure and HLA in healthy donors. General study results and limits: Sequencing probably produced one cluster of sequence variants that were highly shared. HLA alleles were associated with around 17,000 TCR beta sequences in a later analysis at 0.05 false discovery rate.

This cohort consisted of healthy bone marrow donors. The PCR used 60 Vbeta and 13 Jbeta primers. TCRdb's copy holds only in-frame clones and misses some; the assay was immunoSEQ multiplex PCR. The sample records roughly 180,000 clones, 80% to 90% being singletons. The sequence was collected from a man aged 18 to 29 in good health and CMV-seropositive. V and J are TRBV15 and TRBJ2-7; D might be TRBD2 (5 bases). Sample: PBMCs. This CDR3 reads CATSRGYEQYF. Here the CDR3 DNA reads TGTGCCACCAGCCGGGGCTACGAGCAGTACTTC. Combining the CDR3 with reference TRBV15 and TRBJ2-7 gives the whole variable domain DAMVIQNPRYQVTQFGKPVTLSCSQTLNHNVMYWYQQKSSQAPKLLFHYYDKDFNNEADTPDNFQSRRPNTSFCFLDIRSPGLGDTAMYLCATSRGYEQYFGPGTRLTVT.